The 26 T cell receptor beta chains below were found in one sample sequenced in a study of blood T cell repertoires in COVID-19 (dated by TCRdb to the early 2020s). Libraries were prepared through the immunoSEQ multiplex PCR assay. In its TCRdb copy, this immuneACCESS table keeps in-frame sequences only and misses some clones. Where compared with another copy, unresolved V genes explain less than half of these, and the others have no known cause. This sample has 130,000 to 150,000 clones in its table, and about 91% of those were observed once. The ten biggest clones cover 0.9% to 0.95% of the sample. Input material: peripheral blood. All receptors come from a woman between 50 and 59 years old with acute or convalescent COVID-19.

V gene TRBV6-5 combines with J gene TRBJ2-2, with 7 bases matching TRBD1. With 6 bases clipped from V and 7 bases from J, the junction kept 11 bases outside the gene matches. Germline CDR1 reads MNHEY; CDR2 reads SVGAGI. There are 15 residues in the CDR3. CDR3 DNA sequence: TGTGCCAGCAGGCCCTCTACAGGGGAGTACGGGGAGCTGTTTTTT. It codes for CASRPSTGEYGELFF.

The V gene is TRBV6-6, the J gene TRBJ1-4, with 10 bases fitting TRBD1. This CDR3 is built from 14 residues. Germline CDR1 MNHNY, CDR2 SVGAGI (reference sequence). Unmatched junction bases numbered 5, after V lost 6 bases and J lost 7 bases. CDR3 protein: CASRDRGPGEKLFF. The DNA of the CDR3 is TGTGCCAGCAGAGACAGGGGGCCCGGTGAAAAACTGTTTTTT.

Concerning this clone itself: Other DNA variants within this sample encode the same CDR3. This chain uses TRBV14 with TRBJ1-2; 7 bases agree with TRBD1. The CDR3 is made up of 12 amino acids. Germline V gene lookup returns CDR1 SGHDN and CDR2 FVKESK. Losses at the gene ends were 3 bases for V and 8 bases for J; bases not matched to a gene: 3. The CDR3 protein is CASSQQGGGYTF. In DNA form, the CDR3 reads TGTGCCAGCAGCCAGCAGGGGGGCGGCTACACCTTC.

The chain uses TRBV28 and TRBJ1-2; 7 nucleotides align to TRBD1. Germline loops: CDR1 MDHEN, CDR2 SYDVKM. V lost 10 bases to trimming and J lost 8 bases; unmatched junction nucleotides: 13. The CDR3 is 13 residues long. The CDR3 here is CATNVPDRRGYTF. In DNA form, the CDR3 reads TGTGCCACCAATGTACCGGACAGGCGAGGCTACACCTTC.

This chain uses TRBV27 with TRBJ1-2, with 7 positions matching TRBD1. This CDR3 has 14 amino acids. The germline V gene has CDR1 MNHEY and CDR2 SMNVEV (reference sequence). V lost 5 bases and J lost 4; bases outside the gene matches: 7. The CDR3 region is CASSEFRDSYGYTF. For the CDR3, the DNA is TGTGCCAGCAGTGAGTTCCGGGACAGCTATGGCTACACCTTC.

V gene TRBV18 combines with J gene TRBJ2-2, with 7 bases matching TRBD1. V gave up 6 bases and J gave up 1 base; unmatched junction bases: 2. The CDR3 loop spans 14 amino acids. Germline assignment: CDR1 KGHSH and CDR2 LQKENI. The CDR3 DNA reads TGTGCCAGCTCCGGGACAGTGAACACCGGGGAGCTGTTTTTT. It specifies CASSGTVNTGELFF.

The chain has TRBV18 and TRBJ2-5; 10 bases are shared with TRBD2. The germline V gene has CDR1 KGHSH and CDR2 LQKENI. The junction had 4 bases not matched to a gene; V was cut back by 4 bases and J by 5 bases. The CDR3 consists of 14 residues. The CDR3 here is CASSQTSGFETQYF. DNA for the CDR3: TGTGCCAGCTCACAGACTAGCGGGTTTGAGACCCAGTACTTC.

The rearrangement uses TRBV5-1 and TRBJ1-1, with D unresolved. Trimming took off 3 bases at V and 1 base at J, with 7 bases between the two ends. This CDR3 has 13 amino acids. The germline V gene encodes CDR1 SGHRS and CDR2 YFSETQ. Here the CDR3 DNA reads TGCGCCAGCAGCTCCCAGGCGAACACTGAAGCTTTCTTT. This sequence encodes CASSSQANTEAFF.

The chain is built from TRBV24-1 and TRBJ2-2; 12 bases are a match to TRBD2. There are 18 residues in the CDR3. CDR1 KGHDR and CDR2 SFDVKD come from the germline V gene. Germline trimming cut 5 bases from V and 2 bases from J; bases unmatched to any gene: 8. The CDR3 sequence: CATSGASGGGLNTGELFF. The CDR3, as DNA: TGTGCCACCAGTGGCGCTAGCGGGGGGGGATTAAACACCGGGGAGCTGTTTTTT.

The chain employs TRBV5-1 and TRBJ1-1, with TRBD1 matching over 7 bases. V was pared by 6 bases and J by 0 bases, with 8 bases of the junction left unmatched. In germline, CDR1 is SGHRS, CDR2 YFSETQ. The CDR3 spans 15 residues. The CDR3 loop is CASTPGGQLNTEAFF. In DNA form, the CDR3 reads TGCGCCAGCACCCCCGGGGGACAGTTGAACACTGAAGCTTTCTTT.

This rearrangement joins TRBV4-2 to TRBJ1-2; TRBD1 is a possible D gene (6 bases). Germline CDR1 LGHNA, CDR2 YNFKEQ. This CDR3 is built from 14 residues. The germline V and J ends were trimmed by 1 base and 5 bases, with 11 bases remaining between them. The DNA of the CDR3 is TGTGCCAGCAGCCAAGGGACAGCCTCATATGGCTACACCTTC. It translates to CASSQGTASYGYTF.

V and J are TRBV6-5 and TRBJ2-7; 7 bases match TRBD1. The germline V gene has CDR1 MNHEY and CDR2 SVGAGI. This CDR3 contains 15 residues. With V trimmed by 5 bases and J by 1 base, 8 bases remained unmatched. CDR3 sequence reads: CASSLGTVLSYEQYF. CDR3 nucleotides: TGTGCCAGCAGTCTCGGGACAGTCCTTTCCTACGAGCAGTACTTC.

The chain has TRBV19 and TRBJ1-1; 7 nucleotides line up with TRBD1. CDR1 and CDR2 from the germline V gene are LNHDA and SQIVND (reference sequence). The CDR3 spans 18 residues. The trim removed 3 bases at V and 3 bases at J, leaving 16 bases unmatched. CDR3 coding DNA: TGTGCCAGTAGTATTGGGAAAAGGGGGCTGCCCCTTCACACTGAAGCTTTCTTT. Encoded protein: CASSIGKRGLPLHTEAFF.

This clone was seen once. The chain links TRBV5-1 to TRBJ2-1, with a possible D match to TRBD1 (6 bases). CDR1 and CDR2 (germline): SGHRS, YFSETQ. Trimming took 2 bases from V and 6 from J, leaving 15 bases between them. CDR3 length: 15 residues. The CDR3 loop reads CASSFAEGQTNEQFF. The CDR3 DNA follows: TGCGCCAGCAGCTTCGCTGAGGGACAAACCAATGAGCAGTTCTTC. Together with reference TRBV5-1 and TRBJ2-1, the CDR3 gives the full variable domain: KAGVTQTPRYLIKTRGQQVTLSCSPISGHRSVSWYQQTPGQGLQFLFEYFSETQRNKGNFPGRFSGRQFSNSRSEMNVSTLELGDSALYLCASSFAEGQTNEQFFGPGTRLTVL.

V usage is TRBV19 and J usage is TRBJ1-2; maybe TRBD1 (6 bases). V was cut by 3 bases and J by 5 bases, with 16 bases left in between. Germline CDR1 is LNHDA and CDR2 is SQIVND (reference sequence). The CDR3 is 15 amino acids. In DNA, the CDR3 is TGTGCCAGTAGTATGGGGCAGGGGCGGGTGTATGGCTACACCTTC. It codes for CASSMGQGRVYGYTF.

The chain has TRBV6-6 and TRBJ1-6; possibly TRBD1 for D (6 bases). V lost 5 bases and J 4 bases, leaving 30 bases between the germline ends. The germline gives CDR1 MNHNY, CDR2 SVGAGI (reference sequence). The CDR3 is 21 amino acids. This chain's CDR3 is CASSLPKGDPLPAYYNSPLHF. In nucleotides, the CDR3 is TGTGCCAGCAGTCTCCCTAAGGGGGATCCCCTCCCGGCTTATTATAATTCACCCCTCCACTTT.

V is TRBV2 and J is TRBJ1-1; D possibly corresponds to TRBD1 (6 bases). Trimming removed 6 bases at V and 8 bases at J, with 16 bases between. Per germline, CDR1 SNHLY and CDR2 FYNNEI. The length of the CDR3 is 13 residues. CDR3: CASSLNGGREAFF. The CDR3 region has the DNA TGTGCCAGCAGCCTCAATGGGGGCAGGGAAGCTTTCTTT.

This chain links TRBV6-5 with TRBJ1-2; unclear D gene. CDR3 length equals 12 residues. Germline V gene data show CDR1 as MNHEY and CDR2 as SVGAGI. The ends were cut back, 3 bases at V and 7 bases at J, with 9 bases in the middle. CDR3 nucleotide sequence: TGTGCCAGCAGTTATACCGGGATTGGCTACACCTTC. Its translation is CASSYTGIGYTF.

V and J are TRBV7-3 and TRBJ1-5; TRBD1 might be the D (5 bases). V was cut by 3 bases and J by 5 bases, with 8 bases left in between. The germline gives CDR1 SGHTA, CDR2 FQGTGA. The CDR3 spans 13 residues. The CDR3 DNA is TGTGCCAGCAGCTTGGGACTTTATCAGCCCCAGCATTTT. It translates to CASSLGLYQPQHF.

DNA for the CDR3: TGTGCCAGCAGCTTTTCTAGCGGGAAGTTCCATGAGCAGTTCTTC. It codes for CASSFSSGKFHEQFF. V gene TRBV7-9 combines with J gene TRBJ2-1, with 9 positions matching TRBD2. Trimming took 3 bases from V and 8 from J; bases not matched to a gene: 8. CDR3 size: 15 residues. Germline CDR1 SEHNR, CDR2 FQNEAQ (reference sequence).

The V and J genes are TRBV7-2 and TRBJ2-2, with 8 bases fitting TRBD1. This CDR3 region has 15 residues. V shed 5 bases, J shed 6 bases, and the junction held 8 bases outside the gene matches. From germline, CDR1 is SGHTA and CDR2 FQGNSA. For the CDR3, the DNA is TGTGCCAGCAGCCCCGACAGGGGTAGAGCCGGGGAGCTGTTTTTT. Translation gives CASSPDRGRAGELFF.

The chain uses TRBV11-2 and TRBJ1-2, with D maybe TRBD1 (5 bases). The CDR3 runs 15 residues. The V end was cut by 4 bases, the J end by 5 bases, with 17 bases between. CDR1 SGHAT and CDR2 FQNNGV come from the germline V gene. Here the CDR3 DNA reads TGTGCCAGCAGCTCGATCGGGGGGATGGGGTATGGCTACACCTTC. Its translation: CASSSIGGMGYGYTF.

This rearrangement joins TRBV15 to TRBJ2-7; unclear D gene. This CDR3 has 14 amino acids. The germline V gene has CDR1 LNHNV and CDR2 YYDKDF (reference sequence). Trimming removed 1 base from V and 3 bases from J, with 10 bases in between. CDR3 sequence (DNA): TGTGCCACCAGCAGAGGGCCTTACTACTACGAGCAGTACTTC. Translating gives CATSRGPYYYEQYF.

The table lists this clone with a count of one. The CDR3 nucleotides read TGTGCCACCAGTCGGACAGGGAACACTGAAGCTTTCTTT. Protein product: CATSRTGNTEAFF. The chain carries TRBV24-1 and TRBJ1-1; 7 nucleotides line up with TRBD1. CDR1 KGHDR and CDR2 SFDVKD come from the germline V gene. This CDR3 is built from 13 residues. V was pared by 6 bases and J by 1 base, with 1 base of the junction left unmatched.

This chain connects TRBV11-2 to TRBJ2-1, with 8 bases that match TRBD2. The CDR3 covers 16 residues. The V gene end was trimmed by 2 bases and the J gene end by 7 bases; junction bases not matched to a gene: 10. Germline V gene data show CDR1 as SGHAT and CDR2 as FQNNGV. The CDR3 region is CASSLMSGSQANEQFF. Here the CDR3 DNA reads TGTGCCAGCAGCTTAATGAGCGGGAGCCAGGCTAATGAGCAGTTCTTC. The full variable domain, in which reference TRBV11-2 and TRBJ2-1 provide the parts outside the CDR3, is EAGVAQSPRYKIIEKRQSVAFWCNPISGHATLYWYQQILGQGPKLLIQFQNNGVVDDSQLPKDRFSAERLKGVDSTLKIQPAKLEDSAVYLCASSLMSGSQANEQFFGPGTRLTVL.

For the CDR3, the DNA is TGTGCCACCACCCGACTAGCGGGGCATTCTGAGCAGTACTTC. Translation gives CATTRLAGHSEQYF. The J gene is TRBJ2-7, the V gene TRBV15, with 11 bases that match TRBD2. Germline V gene sequence: CDR1 LNHNV, CDR2 YYDKDF (reference sequence). V lost 7 bases and J lost 7; bases outside the gene matches: 9. This CDR3 is 14 amino acids long.